What follows are 21 T cell receptor beta chains derived from one specimen sequenced in a study of cytomegalovirus exposure and HLA in healthy donors. PCR amplification relied on 60 Vbeta primers (plus 13 Jbeta primers). Data came from immunoSEQ multiplex PCR; TCRdb stores just in-frame clones and leaves some out. The sample holds approximately 240,000 clones, 70% to 85% seen once. The sequenced material came from PBMCs. All receptors come from a woman aged 55 to 70 in good health and CMV-seropositive.

The chain uses TRBV30 and TRBJ1-6; D is ambiguous. The germline V gene has CDR1 GTSNPN and CDR2 SVGIG (reference sequence). V gave up 1 base and J gave up 5 bases, with 6 bases separating them. This CDR3 spans 13 amino acids. This chain's CDR3 is CAWSAGNNSPLHF. In nucleotides, the CDR3 is TGTGCCTGGAGTGCGGGTAATAATTCACCCCTCCACTTT.

The sample holds a few counts of this clone. The chain recombines TRBV5-4 with TRBJ1-1; a possible D gene is TRBD1 (6 bases). CDR3 length: 14 residues. From germline, CDR1 is SGHNT and CDR2 YYREEE (reference sequence). Trimming pared 6 bases from V and 4 bases from J, leaving 16 bases between. The CDR3 loop reads CASTSYRQATEAFF. For the CDR3, the DNA is TGTGCCAGCACCTCATACAGACAGGCCACTGAAGCTTTCTTT.

This clone was picked up a small number of times. V gene TRBV4-1 combines with J gene TRBJ1-2, with D possibly being TRBD1 (6 bases). CDR1 is MGHRA and CDR2 is YSYEKL in the germline V gene. The V and J ends lost 1 base and 6 bases respectively, with 12 bases between them. This CDR3 has 14 amino acids. The CDR3 nucleotides read TGCGCCAGCAGCCAAGCCCCAGGGGCAAATGGCTACACCTTC. Its translation: CASSQAPGANGYTF.

The V and J genes are TRBV6-6 and TRBJ1-2; 7 nucleotides line up with TRBD1. The trim removed 6 bases at V and 8 bases at J, leaving 9 bases unmatched. CDR1 is MNHNY, CDR2 SVGAGI, per germline (reference sequence). The CDR3 spans 13 residues. The CDR3 region has the DNA TGTGCCAGCAGAGAACAGACAGGGCGAGGCTACACCTTC. It translates to CASREQTGRGYTF.

This rearrangement joins TRBV18 to TRBJ2-1, with D perhaps TRBD1 (5 bases). Germline CDR1 reads KGHSH; CDR2 reads LQKENI. The CDR3 spans 16 residues. Trimming removed 4 bases at V and 5 bases at J, with 18 bases between. CDR3: CASSLRTTDIDNEQFF. The CDR3 DNA is TGTGCCAGCTCACTGAGAACGACAGACATCGACAATGAGCAGTTCTTC.

About this clone: One end of the junction fails to match germline, which may point to a read error. The chain combines TRBV7-9 with TRBJ2-7; TRBD1 agrees at 8 bases. Germline CDR1 and CDR2: SEHNR and FQNEAQ (reference sequence). There are 13 residues in the CDR3. CDR3: CSSSWGTGAEQYF. The CDR3, as DNA: TGTTCCAGCAGCTGGGGGACAGGCGCCGAGCAGTACTTC.

The J gene is TRBJ2-7, the V gene TRBV6-5; no clear D. Germline-derived CDR1 and CDR2 are MNHEY and SVGAGI. CDR3 length equals 13 residues. Between the trimmed V and J ends, which lost 4 bases and 3 bases, there was a span of 10 bases. CDR3 nucleotides: TGTGCCAGCAGTTCCTCCCCTTTCTACGAGCAGTACTTC. Translating it yields CASSSSPFYEQYF.

The V call is TRBV29-1, the J call TRBJ2-1, with 14 bases identical to TRBD2. Germline V lookup: CDR1 SQVTM, CDR2 ANQGSEA. The V gene end was trimmed by 8 bases and the J gene end by 6 bases; junction bases not matched to a gene: 6. This CDR3 contains 14 residues. The CDR3 bases are TGCAGCTCGCCAGGGACTAGCGGGGGCAATGAGCAGTTCTTC. Translating gives CSSPGTSGGNEQFF.

A single count supports this clone. The chain combines TRBV5-1 with TRBJ2-5; 7 nucleotides match TRBD1. In germline, CDR1 is SGHRS, CDR2 YFSETQ. The CDR3 runs to 14 residues. J lost 1 base, V lost 4 bases, and 4 bases had no gene match. CDR3 DNA: TGCGCCAGCAGCCAACAGGGGATCCAAGAGACCCAGTACTTC. This encodes CASSQQGIQETQYF.

The chain couples TRBV7-9 to TRBJ2-2; 11 nucleotides match TRBD1. The CDR3 sequence is 15 residues long. V trimming: 5 bases; J trimming: 5 bases; junction bases outside the gene matches: 4. Germline CDR1 reads SEHNR; CDR2 reads FQNEAQ (reference sequence). The DNA for the CDR3 is TGTGCCAGCAGCCTGGGACAGGGGGAGACCGGGGAGCTGTTTTTT. This encodes CASSLGQGETGELFF. Using reference TRBV7-9 and TRBJ2-2 for the parts outside the CDR3, the full variable domain is DTGVSQNPRHKITKRGQNVTFRCDPISEHNRLYWYRQTLGQGPEFLTYFQNEAQLEKSRLLSDRFSAERPKGSFSTLEIQRTEQGDSAMYLCASSLGQGETGELFFGEGSRLTVL.

The chain has TRBV6-5 and TRBJ2-1; possible D gene TRBD1, 5 bases. V lost 2 bases to trimming and J lost 10 bases, with 12 bases between them. The CDR3 spans 13 residues. Germline V gene sequence: CDR1 MNHEY, CDR2 SVGAGI. The CDR3 loop reads CASSYGQDTEQFF. The DNA of the CDR3 is TGTGCCAGCAGTTACGGTCAGGACACGGAGCAGTTCTTC.

The chain joins TRBV4-1 to TRBJ2-5; D is possibly TRBD2 (6 bases). The V end lost 5 bases, the J end lost 6 bases, and 13 bases lay between the germline ends. The CDR3 consists of 13 residues. Germline CDR1 MGHRA, CDR2 YSYEKL. The CDR3 loop reads CASSEGLGQTQYF. Here the CDR3 DNA reads TGCGCCAGCAGCGAGGGACTCGGCCAGACCCAGTACTTC.

The rearrangement uses TRBV6-1 and TRBJ2-2; 7 bases map to TRBD1. This CDR3 comprises 15 residues. Germline V gene sequence: CDR1 MNHNS, CDR2 SASEGT. V gave up 6 bases and J gave up 3 bases; unmatched junction bases: 7. CDR3: CASSLDRADTGELFF. In nucleotides, the CDR3 is TGTGCCAGCAGCCTAGACAGGGCCGACACCGGGGAGCTGTTTTTT.

This sequence joins TRBV18 and TRBJ2-5, with D possibly TRBD2 on 6 matching bases. V was cut by 3 bases and J by 1 base, with 12 bases left in between. Germline V gives CDR1 KGHSH, CDR2 LQKENI. CDR3 length: 15 amino acids. CDR3 in amino acids: CASSPYSGSQETQYF. CDR3 DNA: TGTGCCAGCTCACCCTATAGCGGATCCCAAGAGACCCAGTACTTC.

This sequence joins TRBV15 and TRBJ2-4, with D possibly TRBD1 on 6 matching bases. Trimming removed 0 bases from V and 11 bases from J, with 11 bases in between. CDR3 size: 13 residues. CDR1 and CDR2 from the germline V gene are LNHNV and YYDKDF (reference sequence). This CDR3 reads CATSRDLGGVQYF. Here the CDR3 DNA reads TGTGCCACCAGCAGAGATCTAGGGGGAGTTCAGTACTTC.

The rearrangement joins TRBV7-2 to TRBJ2-1; the match to TRBD2 covers 15 bases. The length of the CDR3 is 19 residues. Trimming took 4 bases from V and 4 from J; bases not matched to a gene: 11. Germline assignment: CDR1 SGHTA and CDR2 FQGNSA. This CDR3 is CASSSPLGGLAGGYNEQFF. CDR3 DNA sequence: TGTGCCAGCAGCTCCCCCCTCGGTGGACTAGCGGGGGGGTACAATGAGCAGTTCTTC.

This sequence joins TRBV18 and TRBJ2-2, with TRBD1 matching over 7 bases. CDR1 is KGHSH, CDR2 LQKENI, per germline. This CDR3 contains 15 residues. The V and J ends lost 5 bases and 1 base, in that order; junction bases with no gene match: 4. This chain's CDR3 is CASSKGARNTGELFF. CDR3 nucleotides: TGTGCCAGCTCAAAGGGGGCTAGGAACACCGGGGAGCTGTTTTTT.

The chain recombines TRBV7-3 with TRBJ2-1; 13 bases line up with TRBD2. This CDR3 is 17 amino acids long. V lost 5 bases and J lost 10; bases outside the gene matches: 14. Germline V lookup: CDR1 SGHTA, CDR2 FQGTGA. The CDR3 spells CASSLSQLAGGLGEQFF. The CDR3 DNA follows: TGTGCCAGCAGCCTCTCTCAACTAGCGGGGGGGCTAGGCGAGCAGTTCTTC.

CDR3 nucleotide sequence: TGTGCCAGTAGTATAGCAGGGGGGCAGCCCCAGCATTTT. This sequence encodes CASSIAGGQPQHF. This sequence joins TRBV19 and TRBJ1-5; 7 bases are a match to TRBD1. Germline CDR1 and CDR2: LNHDA and SQIVND (reference sequence). This CDR3 spans 13 amino acids. V lost 1 base, J lost 7 bases, and 1 base stayed unmatched.

With respect to this clone: A read error may produce the germline difference seen at one junction end. The chain recombines TRBV19 with TRBJ1-5, with 10 bases matching TRBD1. This CDR3 region has 16 residues. The V gene's germline CDR1 is LNHDA and CDR2 SQIVND (reference sequence). CDR3 in amino acids: CASRGDRGRYNQPQHF. As DNA, the CDR3 is TGTGCCAGTAGGGGGGACAGGGGACGGTATAATCAGCCCCAACATTTT. The entire variable domain, with the rest obtained from reference TRBV19 and TRBJ1-5, is as follows: DGGITQSPKYLFRKEGQNVTLSCEQNLNHDAMYWYRQDPGQGLRLIYYSQIVNDFQKGDIAEGYSVSREKKESFPLTVTSAQKNPTAFYLCASRGDRGRYNQPQHFGDGTRLSIL.

This chain connects TRBV2 to TRBJ2-3, with 7 bases fitting TRBD1. V shed 6 bases and J 1 base; nucleotides not matched to a gene: 4. Germline V lookup: CDR1 SNHLY, CDR2 FYNNEI. There are 14 residues in the CDR3. CDR3 nucleotide sequence: TGTGCCAGCAGGAGACAGGGTCGCACAGATACGCAGTATTTT. It codes for CASRRQGRTDTQYF.